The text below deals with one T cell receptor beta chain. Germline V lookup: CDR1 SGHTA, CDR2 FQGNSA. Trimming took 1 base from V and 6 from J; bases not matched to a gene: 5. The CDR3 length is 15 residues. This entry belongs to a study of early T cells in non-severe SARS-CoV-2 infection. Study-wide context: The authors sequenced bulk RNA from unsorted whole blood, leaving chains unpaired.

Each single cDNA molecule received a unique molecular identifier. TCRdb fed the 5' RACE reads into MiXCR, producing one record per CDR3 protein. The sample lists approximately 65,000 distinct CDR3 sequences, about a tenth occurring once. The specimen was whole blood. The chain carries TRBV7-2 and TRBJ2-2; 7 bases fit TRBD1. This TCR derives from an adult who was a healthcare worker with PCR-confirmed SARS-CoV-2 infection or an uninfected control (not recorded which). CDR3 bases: TGTGCCAGCAGCTTAGAGGGGACAGCGTCCGGGGAGCTGTTTTTT. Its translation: CASSLEGTASGELFF.